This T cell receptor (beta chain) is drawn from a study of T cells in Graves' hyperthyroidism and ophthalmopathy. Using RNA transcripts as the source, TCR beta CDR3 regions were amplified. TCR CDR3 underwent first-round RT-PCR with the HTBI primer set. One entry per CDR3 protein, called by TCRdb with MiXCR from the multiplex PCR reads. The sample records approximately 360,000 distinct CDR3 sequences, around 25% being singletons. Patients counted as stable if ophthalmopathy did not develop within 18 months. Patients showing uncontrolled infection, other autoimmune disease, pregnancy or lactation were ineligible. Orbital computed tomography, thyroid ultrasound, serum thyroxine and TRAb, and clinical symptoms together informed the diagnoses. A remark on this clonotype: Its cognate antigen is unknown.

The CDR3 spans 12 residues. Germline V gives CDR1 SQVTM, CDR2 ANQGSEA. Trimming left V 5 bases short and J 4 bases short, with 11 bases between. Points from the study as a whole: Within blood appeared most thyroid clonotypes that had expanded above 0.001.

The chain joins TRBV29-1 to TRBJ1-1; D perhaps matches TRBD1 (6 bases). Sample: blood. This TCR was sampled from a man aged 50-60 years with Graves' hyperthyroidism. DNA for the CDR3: TGCAGCGTTAGCACAGGGTCCACTGAAGCTTTCTTT. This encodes CSVSTGSTEAFF. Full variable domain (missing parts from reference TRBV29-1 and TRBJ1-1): SAVISQKPSRDICQRGTSLTIQCQVDSQVTMMFWYRQQPGQSLTLIATANQGSEATYESGFVIDKFPISRPNLTFSTLTVSNMSPEDSSIYLCSVSTGSTEAFFGQGTRLTVV.